The present TCR beta chain was sequenced within a study of tumor and adjacent non-tumor tissue in lung cancer. Background on the study: Stage I to III disease affected approximately 11 men and about five women aged 31 to 76.

Three rounds of nested PCR, following a modified ARM-PCR protocol, produced the TCRbeta library. TCRdb used MiXCR to reprocess the multiplex PCR reads, holding one entry per CDR3 protein. The table shows approximately 120,000 distinct CDR3 sequences, with roughly three fifths occurring only once. RNA was extracted from bulk tissue without any cell sorting. Distant lung tissue was collected more than 3 cm away from the tumor edge. This clonotype was seen repeatedly, ten times or more. This CDR3 contains 16 residues. The germline CDR1 and CDR2 sequences are DFQATT and SNEGSKA (reference sequence). After removal of 2 bases from V and 1 base from J, the junction contained 7 bases not matched to a gene.

The specimen sequenced was distant non-tumor lung tissue. This sequence joins TRBV20-1 and TRBJ1-5, with TRBD1 identical over 8 bases. The TCR comes from a man between 60 and 75 years old with non-small cell lung cancer. The CDR3 nucleotides read TGCAGTGCTAGAAATCCCAGGGACAGGAGCAATCAGCCCCAGCATTTT. This translates into CSARNPRDRSNQPQHF.